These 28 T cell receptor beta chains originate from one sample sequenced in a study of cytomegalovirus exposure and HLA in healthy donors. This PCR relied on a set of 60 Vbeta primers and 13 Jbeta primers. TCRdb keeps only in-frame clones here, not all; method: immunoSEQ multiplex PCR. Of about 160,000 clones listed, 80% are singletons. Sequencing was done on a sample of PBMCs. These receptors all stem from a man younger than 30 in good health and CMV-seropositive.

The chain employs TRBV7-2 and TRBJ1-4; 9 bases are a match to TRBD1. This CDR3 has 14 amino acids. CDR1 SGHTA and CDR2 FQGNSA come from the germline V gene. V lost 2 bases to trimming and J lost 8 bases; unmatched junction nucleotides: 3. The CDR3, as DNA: TGTGCCAGCAGCTTAAGACAGGGGGTGGAAAAACTGTTTTTT. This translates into CASSLRQGVEKLFF.

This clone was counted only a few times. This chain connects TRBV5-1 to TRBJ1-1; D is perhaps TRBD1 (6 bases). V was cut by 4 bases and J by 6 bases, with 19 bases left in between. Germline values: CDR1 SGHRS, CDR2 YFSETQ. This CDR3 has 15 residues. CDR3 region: CASSPVAGGVAEAFF. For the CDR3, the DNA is TGCGCCAGCAGCCCAGTGGCGGGGGGCGTCGCTGAAGCTTTCTTT.

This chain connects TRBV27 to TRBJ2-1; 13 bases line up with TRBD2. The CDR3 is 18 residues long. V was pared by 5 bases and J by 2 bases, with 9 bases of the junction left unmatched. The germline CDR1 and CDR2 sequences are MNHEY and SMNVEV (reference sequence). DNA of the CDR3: TGTGCCAGCAGTGAAATAAAACTAGCGGGAGGGCCCTACAATGAGCAGTTCTTC. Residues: CASSEIKLAGGPYNEQFF.

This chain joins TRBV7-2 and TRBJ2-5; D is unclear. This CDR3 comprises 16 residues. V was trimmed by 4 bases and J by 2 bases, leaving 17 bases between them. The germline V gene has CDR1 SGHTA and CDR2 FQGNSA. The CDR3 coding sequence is TGTGCCAGCAGCTCTGTTAGCACTACATATCAAGAGACCCAGTACTTC. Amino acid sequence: CASSSVSTTYQETQYF.

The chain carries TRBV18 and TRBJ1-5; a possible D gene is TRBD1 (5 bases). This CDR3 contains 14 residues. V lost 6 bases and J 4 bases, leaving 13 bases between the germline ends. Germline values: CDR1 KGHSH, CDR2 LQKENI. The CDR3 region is CASSLSGGNQPQHF. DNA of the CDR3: TGTGCCAGCTCTCTATCGGGGGGGAATCAGCCCCAGCATTTT.

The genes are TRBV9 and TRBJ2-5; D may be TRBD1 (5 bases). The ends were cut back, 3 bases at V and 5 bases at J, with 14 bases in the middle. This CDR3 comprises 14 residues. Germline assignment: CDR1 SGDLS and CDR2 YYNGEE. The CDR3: CASSASSGLETQYF. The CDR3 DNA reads TGTGCCAGCAGCGCTAGTTCAGGGTTGGAGACCCAGTACTTC. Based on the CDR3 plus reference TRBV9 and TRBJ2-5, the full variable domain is DSGVTQTPKHLITATGQRVTLRCSPRSGDLSVYWYQQSLDQGLQFLIQYYNGEERAKGNILERFSAQQFPDLHSELNLSSLELGDSALYFCASSASSGLETQYFGPGTRLLVL.

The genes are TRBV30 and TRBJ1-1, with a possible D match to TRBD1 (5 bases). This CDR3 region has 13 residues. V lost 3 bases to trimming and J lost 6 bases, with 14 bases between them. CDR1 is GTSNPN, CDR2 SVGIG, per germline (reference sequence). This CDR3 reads CAWRNGGVSEAFF. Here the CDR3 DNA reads TGTGCCTGGAGGAACGGGGGGGTCTCTGAAGCTTTCTTT.

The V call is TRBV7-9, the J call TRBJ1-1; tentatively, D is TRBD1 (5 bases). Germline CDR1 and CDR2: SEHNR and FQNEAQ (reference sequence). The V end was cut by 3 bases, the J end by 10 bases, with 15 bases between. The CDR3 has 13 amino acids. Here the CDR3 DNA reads TGTGCCAGCAGCTTGGGGCGACGGTCTAGAGCTTTCTTT. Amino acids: CASSLGRRSRAFF.

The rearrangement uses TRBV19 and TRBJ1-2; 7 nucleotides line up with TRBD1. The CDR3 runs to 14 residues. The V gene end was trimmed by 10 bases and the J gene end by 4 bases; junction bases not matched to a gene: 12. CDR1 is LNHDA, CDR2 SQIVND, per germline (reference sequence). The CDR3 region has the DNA TGTGCCACCAGGGACAGAAGTAGGCCCTATGGCTACACCTTC. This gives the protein CATRDRSRPYGYTF.

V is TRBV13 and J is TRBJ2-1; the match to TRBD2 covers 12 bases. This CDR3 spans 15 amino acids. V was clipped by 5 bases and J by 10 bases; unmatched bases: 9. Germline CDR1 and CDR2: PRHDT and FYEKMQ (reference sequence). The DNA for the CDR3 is TGTGCCAGCAGCGCTAACCCCGGACTAGCGGGAGAGCAGTTCTTC. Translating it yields CASSANPGLAGEQFF.

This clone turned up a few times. CDR3 residues: CAWSKPPGNTEAFF. CDR3 sequence (DNA): TGTGCCTGGAGTAAGCCCCCGGGGAACACTGAAGCTTTCTTT. The chain is built from TRBV30 and TRBJ1-1; no clear D gene. Deletions cut 2 bases from V and 1 base from J, with 11 bases between. Germline-derived CDR1 and CDR2 are GTSNPN and SVGIG (reference sequence). CDR3 length: 14 residues.

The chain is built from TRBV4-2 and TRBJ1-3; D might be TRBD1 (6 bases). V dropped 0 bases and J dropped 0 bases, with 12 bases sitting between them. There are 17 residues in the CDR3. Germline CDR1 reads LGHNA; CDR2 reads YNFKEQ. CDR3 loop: CASSQETRQDSGNTIYF. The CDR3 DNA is TGTGCCAGCAGCCAAGAAACAAGACAGGACTCTGGAAACACCATATATTTT.

The CDR3 DNA follows: TGTGCCAGCACCGACAGGGGGGGCGAAAAACTGTTTTTT. Amino acids: CASTDRGGEKLFF. V usage is TRBV27 and J usage is TRBJ1-4, with TRBD1 identical over 9 bases. The CDR3 is 13 amino acids. Germline V gene sequence: CDR1 MNHEY, CDR2 SMNVEV (reference sequence). After removal of 7 bases from V and 8 bases from J, the junction contained 5 bases not matched to a gene.

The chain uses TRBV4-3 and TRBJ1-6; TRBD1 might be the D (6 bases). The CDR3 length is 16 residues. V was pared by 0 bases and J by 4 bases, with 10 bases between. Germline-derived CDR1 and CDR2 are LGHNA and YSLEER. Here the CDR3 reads CASSQDSGVYNSPLHF. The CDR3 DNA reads TGCGCCAGCAGCCAAGATTCAGGGGTTTATAATTCACCCCTCCACTTT.

The CDR3 DNA reads TGTGCCAGCAGCTCTAACCACAGGGGCGAGTCTTTCTTT. Encoded protein: CASSSNHRGESFF. The chain joins TRBV7-3 to TRBJ1-1; 7 nucleotides line up with TRBD1. Germline assignment: CDR1 SGHTA and CDR2 FQGTGA. CDR3 length: 13 residues. Losses at the gene ends were 4 bases for V and 12 bases for J; bases not matched to a gene: 11.

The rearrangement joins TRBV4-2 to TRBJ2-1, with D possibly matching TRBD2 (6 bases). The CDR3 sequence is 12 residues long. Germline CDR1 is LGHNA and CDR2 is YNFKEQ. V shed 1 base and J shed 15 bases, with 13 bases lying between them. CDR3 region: CASSQGELARFF. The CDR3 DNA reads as TGTGCCAGCAGCCAAGGGGAGCTAGCGCGGTTCTTC.

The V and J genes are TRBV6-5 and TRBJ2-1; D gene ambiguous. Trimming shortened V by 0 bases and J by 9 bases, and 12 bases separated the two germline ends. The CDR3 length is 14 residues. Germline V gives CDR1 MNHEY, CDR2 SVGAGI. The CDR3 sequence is CASSYSSPHSEQFF. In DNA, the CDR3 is TGTGCCAGCAGTTACTCGTCCCCCCATAGTGAGCAGTTCTTC.

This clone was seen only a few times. CDR3 in amino acids: CASSPEQFNQPQHF. In nucleotides, the CDR3 is TGTGCCAGCAGCCCAGAACAGTTTAATCAGCCCCAGCATTTT. This chain joins TRBV7-2 and TRBJ1-5; D call uncertain. Trimming stripped 5 bases from V and 4 bases from J, with 12 bases between. Germline V gives CDR1 SGHTA, CDR2 FQGNSA. This CDR3 has 14 residues.

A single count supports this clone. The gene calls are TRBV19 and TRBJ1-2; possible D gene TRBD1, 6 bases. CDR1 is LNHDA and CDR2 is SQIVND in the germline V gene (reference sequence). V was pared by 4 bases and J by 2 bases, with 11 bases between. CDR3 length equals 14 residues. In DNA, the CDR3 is TGTGCCAGTAGTAGAGAGACAGGAAACTATGGCTACACCTTC. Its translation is CASSRETGNYGYTF.

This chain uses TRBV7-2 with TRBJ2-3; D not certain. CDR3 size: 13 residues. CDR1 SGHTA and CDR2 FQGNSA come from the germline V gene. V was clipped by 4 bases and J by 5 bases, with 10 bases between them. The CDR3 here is CASSSRSRDTQYF. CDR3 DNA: TGTGCCAGCAGCTCCCGTAGCCGAGATACGCAGTATTTT.

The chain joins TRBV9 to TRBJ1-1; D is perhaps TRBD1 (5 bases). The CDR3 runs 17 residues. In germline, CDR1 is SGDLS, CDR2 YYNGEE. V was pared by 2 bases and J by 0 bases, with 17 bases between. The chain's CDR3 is CASSVGPKAPMNTEAFF. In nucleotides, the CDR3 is TGTGCCAGCAGCGTGGGGCCGAAGGCGCCAATGAACACTGAAGCTTTCTTT.

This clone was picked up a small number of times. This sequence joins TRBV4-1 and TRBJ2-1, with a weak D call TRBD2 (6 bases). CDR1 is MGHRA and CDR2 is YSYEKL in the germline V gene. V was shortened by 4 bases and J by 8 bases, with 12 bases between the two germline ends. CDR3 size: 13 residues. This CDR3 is CASSPQRLDEQFF. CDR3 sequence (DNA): TGCGCCAGCAGCCCCCAGCGACTAGATGAGCAGTTCTTC.

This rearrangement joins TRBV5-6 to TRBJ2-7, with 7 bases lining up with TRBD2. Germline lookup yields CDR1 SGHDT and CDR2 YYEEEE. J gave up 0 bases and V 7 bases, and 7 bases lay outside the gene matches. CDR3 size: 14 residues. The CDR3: CASRYSGSSYEQYF. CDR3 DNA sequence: TGTGCCAGCCGTTATAGCGGGTCCTCCTACGAGCAGTACTTC.

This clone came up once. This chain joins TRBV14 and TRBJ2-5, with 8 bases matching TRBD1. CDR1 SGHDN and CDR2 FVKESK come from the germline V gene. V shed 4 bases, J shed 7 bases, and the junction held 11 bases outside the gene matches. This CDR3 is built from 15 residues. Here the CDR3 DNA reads TGTGCCAGCAGCCCATCCGGACAGGGAGGCTGGACCCAGTACTTC. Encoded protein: CASSPSGQGGWTQYF.

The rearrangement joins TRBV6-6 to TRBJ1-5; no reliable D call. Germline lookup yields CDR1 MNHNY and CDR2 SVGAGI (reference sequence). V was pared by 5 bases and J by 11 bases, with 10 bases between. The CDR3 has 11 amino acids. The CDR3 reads CASSNRLSQHF. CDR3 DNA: TGTGCCAGCAGTAACCGACTATCCCAGCATTTT.

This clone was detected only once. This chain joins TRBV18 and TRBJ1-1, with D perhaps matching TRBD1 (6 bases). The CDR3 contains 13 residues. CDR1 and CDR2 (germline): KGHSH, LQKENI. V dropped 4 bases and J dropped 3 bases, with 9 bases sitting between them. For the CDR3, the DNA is TGTGCCAGCTCACGCAACAGGGACACTGAAGCTTTCTTT. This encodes CASSRNRDTEAFF. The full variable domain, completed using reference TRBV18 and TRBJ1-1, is NAGVMQNPRHLVRRRGQEARLRCSPMKGHSHVYWYRQLPEEGLKFMVYLQKENIIDESGMPKERFSAEFPKEGPSILRIQQVVRGDSAAYFCASSRNRDTEAFFGQGTRLTVV.

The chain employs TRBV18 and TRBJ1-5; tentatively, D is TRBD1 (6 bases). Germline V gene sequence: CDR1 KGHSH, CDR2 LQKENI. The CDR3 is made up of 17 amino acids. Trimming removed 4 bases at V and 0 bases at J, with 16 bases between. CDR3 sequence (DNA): TGTGCCAGCTCACGCTTCCCGACAGGCGATAGCAATCAGCCCCAGCATTTT. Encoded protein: CASSRFPTGDSNQPQHF.

The CDR3 is CASSVGQVGDEQFF. The CDR3 coding sequence is TGTGCCAGCAGCGTAGGACAGGTAGGCGATGAGCAGTTCTTC. The rearrangement uses TRBV9 and TRBJ2-1; D might be TRBD1 (6 bases). The ends were cut back, 0 bases at V and 8 bases at J, with 12 bases in the middle. The CDR3 is made up of 14 amino acids. Germline values: CDR1 SGDLS, CDR2 YYNGEE.